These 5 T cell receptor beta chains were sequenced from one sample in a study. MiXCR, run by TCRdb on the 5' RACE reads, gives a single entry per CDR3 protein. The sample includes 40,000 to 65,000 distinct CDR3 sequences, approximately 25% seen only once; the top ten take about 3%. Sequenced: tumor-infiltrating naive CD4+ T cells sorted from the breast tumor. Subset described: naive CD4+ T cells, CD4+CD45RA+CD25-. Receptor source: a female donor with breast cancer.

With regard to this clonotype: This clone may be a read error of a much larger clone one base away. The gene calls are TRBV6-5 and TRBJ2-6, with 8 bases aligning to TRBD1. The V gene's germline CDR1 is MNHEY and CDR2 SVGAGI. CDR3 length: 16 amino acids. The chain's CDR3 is CASKGQGGSGASVLTF. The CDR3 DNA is TGTGCCAGCAAAGGACAGGGCGGCTCTGGGGCCAGCGTCCTGACTTTC.

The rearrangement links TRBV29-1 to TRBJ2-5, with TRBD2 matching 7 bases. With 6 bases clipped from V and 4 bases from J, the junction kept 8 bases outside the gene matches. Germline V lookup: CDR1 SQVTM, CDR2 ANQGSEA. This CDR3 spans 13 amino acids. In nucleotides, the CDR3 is TGCAGCGTCAAGACTAGCAGAGCAGAGACCCAGTACTTC. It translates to CSVKTSRAETQYF.

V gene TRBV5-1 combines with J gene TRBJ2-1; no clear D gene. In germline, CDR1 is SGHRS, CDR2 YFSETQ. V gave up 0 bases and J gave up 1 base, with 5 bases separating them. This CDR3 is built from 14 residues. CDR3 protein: CASSLGDSYNEQFF. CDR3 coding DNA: TGCGCCAGCAGCTTGGGAGATTCCTACAATGAGCAGTTCTTC.

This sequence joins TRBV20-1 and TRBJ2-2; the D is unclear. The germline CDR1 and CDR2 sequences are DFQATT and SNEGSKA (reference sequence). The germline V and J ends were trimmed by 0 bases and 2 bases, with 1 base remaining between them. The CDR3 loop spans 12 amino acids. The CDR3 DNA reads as TGCAGTGCTAGAGATAACACCGGGGAGCTGTTTTTT. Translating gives CSARDNTGELFF.

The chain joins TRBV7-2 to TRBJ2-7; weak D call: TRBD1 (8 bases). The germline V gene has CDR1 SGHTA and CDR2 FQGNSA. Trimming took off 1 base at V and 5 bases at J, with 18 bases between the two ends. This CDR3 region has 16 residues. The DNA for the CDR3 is TGTGCCAGCAGCTTAGGGACAGGGAGGGGTCAGAACGAGCAGTACTTC. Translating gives CASSLGTGRGQNEQYF.